A single sample is the source of the 29 T cell receptor beta chains below, sequenced in a study of blood T cell repertoires in COVID-19. Profiled with immunoSEQ multiplex PCR; TCRdb holds only in-frame clones, not every one. Of about 430,000 clones detected, around 90% appear once; the ten largest clones hold 0.8% to 0.85%. The sequenced material came from peripheral blood. Receptor source: a man aged 18 to 35 with COVID-19, enrolled during active disease.

In its sample, this clone was seen once. The chain has TRBV4-2 and TRBJ2-1; 11 bases map to TRBD2. V trimming: 2 bases; J trimming: 8 bases; junction bases outside the gene matches: 14. CDR3 size: 18 residues. Germline CDR1 and CDR2: LGHNA and YNFKEQ. The CDR3 loop is CASSQSTSGNLGLDEQFF. CDR3 DNA: TGTGCCAGCAGCCAATCGACTAGCGGGAACCTAGGCTTGGATGAGCAGTTCTTC.

The chain employs TRBV5-1 and TRBJ2-7; possibly TRBD2 for D (5 bases). The V end lost 0 bases, the J end lost 3 bases, and 7 bases lay between the germline ends. The CDR3 is 13 amino acids. Germline V gene sequence: CDR1 SGHRS, CDR2 YFSETQ. The CDR3 is CASSLDGNYEQYF. Written as DNA, the CDR3 is TGCGCCAGCAGCTTGGACGGGAACTACGAGCAGTACTTC.

CDR3 in DNA: TGCGCCAGCAGCGGGGCGGGACTTCCGAACACCGGGGAGCTGTTTTTT. It is translated as CASSGAGLPNTGELFF. V gene TRBV5-1 combines with J gene TRBJ2-2; D may be TRBD2 (6 bases). V gave up 4 bases and J gave up 0 bases, with 13 bases separating them. The germline V gene encodes CDR1 SGHRS and CDR2 YFSETQ. The CDR3 spans 16 residues. The complete variable domain, with remaining parts taken from reference TRBV5-1 and TRBJ2-2, reads KAGVTQTPRYLIKTRGQQVTLSCSPISGHRSVSWYQQTPGQGLQFLFEYFSETQRNKGNFPGRFSGRQFSNSRSEMNVSTLELGDSALYLCASSGAGLPNTGELFFGEGSRLTVL.

The J gene is TRBJ1-2, the V gene TRBV25-1, with TRBD1 matching 7 bases. The CDR3 extends over 15 amino acids. Germline V gene lookup returns CDR1 MGHDK and CDR2 SYGVNS. The junction had 9 bases not matched to a gene; V was cut back by 1 base and J by 7 bases. The CDR3 reads CASSESAGGYAGYTF. Here the CDR3 DNA reads TGTGCCAGCAGTGAATCGGCAGGGGGTTATGCTGGCTACACCTTC.

This chain links TRBV10-1 with TRBJ1-6; D not certain. Germline V gene lookup returns CDR1 WNHNN and CDR2 SYGVQD (reference sequence). This CDR3 has 13 residues. V lost 3 bases and J lost 8, with 8 bases in between. The CDR3 DNA follows: TGCGCCAGCAGTGACAGGAAGGATTCACCCCTCCACTTT. As protein: CASSDRKDSPLHF.

V and J are TRBV4-2 and TRBJ2-1; D gene ambiguous. V lost 0 bases to trimming and J lost 6 bases, with 9 bases between them. In germline, CDR1 is LGHNA, CDR2 YNFKEQ. This CDR3 has 14 amino acids. DNA for the CDR3: TGTGCCAGCAGCCAAGAAGCGAGAACCAATGAGCAGTTCTTC. This translates into CASSQEARTNEQFF.

The count of this clone is one. Here the CDR3 DNA reads TGTGCCAGCGCCCCAGGCGCAATCAACACTGAAGCTTTCTTT. It translates to CASAPGAINTEAFF. V gene TRBV13 combines with J gene TRBJ1-1; D is unresolved. The V and J ends lost 8 bases and 2 bases respectively, with 15 bases between them. This CDR3 is built from 14 residues. Germline assignment: CDR1 PRHDT and CDR2 FYEKMQ (reference sequence).

This sequence joins TRBV15 and TRBJ1-6; no firm D call. CDR1 and CDR2 (germline): LNHNV, YYDKDF (reference sequence). The germline V and J ends were trimmed by 0 bases and 14 bases, with 11 bases remaining between them. The CDR3 sequence is 13 residues long. The DNA for the CDR3 is TGTGCCACCAGCAGAGATTCACGGAGGGCCCTCCACTTT. Protein product: CATSRDSRRALHF.

This sequence joins TRBV7-8 and TRBJ2-3, with D perhaps TRBD2 (5 bases). V was clipped by 0 bases and J by 7 bases, with 8 bases between them. Germline-derived CDR1 and CDR2 are SGHVS and FQNEAQ. The CDR3 is made up of 13 amino acids. CDR3 residues: CASSLAGSNTQYF. The CDR3 region has the DNA TGTGCCAGCAGCTTAGCAGGGAGTAATACGCAGTATTTT.

This chain connects TRBV25-1 to TRBJ2-7, with 12 positions matching TRBD1. The CDR3 has 18 residues. With 2 bases clipped from V and 3 bases from J, the junction kept 11 bases outside the gene matches. The germline CDR1 and CDR2 sequences are MGHDK and SYGVNS. The DNA of the CDR3 is TGTGCCAGCAGTGAACCGGCAGGTAGGGACAGGGGGCTCTACGAGCAGTACTTC. Translated, it gives CASSEPAGRDRGLYEQYF.

This clone was seen just once. Additional DNA sequences in this sample encode the identical CDR3. The chain links TRBV5-1 to TRBJ1-1; no clear D. There are 15 residues in the CDR3. The V end was cut by 0 bases, the J end by 0 bases, with 9 bases between. Per the germline V gene, CDR1 is SGHRS and CDR2 is YFSETQ. CDR3 nucleotides: TGCGCCAGCAGCTTGGAGGCGGGAATGAACACTGAAGCTTTCTTT. It yields the protein CASSLEAGMNTEAFF.

Here the CDR3 reads CASSATSPARYEQYF. For the CDR3, the DNA is TGTGCCAGCAGCGCCACTAGCCCCGCGCGATACGAGCAGTACTTC. The V and J genes are TRBV5-6 and TRBJ2-7, with D perhaps matching TRBD2 (6 bases). The CDR3 covers 15 residues. V was clipped by 4 bases and J by 4 bases, with 18 bases between them. CDR1 and CDR2 (germline): SGHDT, YYEEEE.

The J gene is TRBJ2-4, the V gene TRBV3-1 (or the pseudogene TRBV3-2); no clear D. CDR3 length: 15 residues. V was trimmed by 6 bases and J by 0 bases, leaving 12 bases between them. The V gene's germline CDR1 is LGHDT and CDR2 YNNKEL (reference sequence). CDR3 sequence (DNA): TGTGCCAGCAGTGACCGACCGGGAGCCAAAAACATTCAGTACTTC. It translates to CASSDRPGAKNIQYF.

This clone came up once. V usage is TRBV7-2 and J usage is TRBJ1-4, with TRBD1 as a possible D gene (6 bases). The CDR3 extends over 16 amino acids. Looked up from germline, CDR1 is SGHTA and CDR2 is FQGNSA. V was shortened by 5 bases and J by 4 bases, with 17 bases between the two germline ends. The CDR3 region has the DNA TGTGCCAGCAGCCAACGACCCAGGACAGTTAATGAAAAACTGTTTTTT. It yields the protein CASSQRPRTVNEKLFF.

This chain links TRBV19 with TRBJ1-2; unclear D gene. V gave up 3 bases and J gave up 10 bases, with 12 bases separating them. The germline V gene encodes CDR1 LNHDA and CDR2 SQIVND (reference sequence). The CDR3 is 12 amino acids. The CDR3 loop is CASSIRERDYTF. DNA for the CDR3: TGTGCCAGTAGTATCCGGGAAAGAGACTACACCTTC.

CDR3 amino acids: CASSFNRNNSPLHF. The CDR3 DNA reads TGTGCCAGCAGCTTCAACAGGAATAATTCACCCCTCCACTTT. The rearrangement uses TRBV5-4 and TRBJ1-6; maybe TRBD1 (5 bases). CDR1 and CDR2 (germline): SGHNT, YYREEE (reference sequence). The germline V and J ends were trimmed by 2 bases and 5 bases, with 8 bases remaining between them. CDR3 length: 14 residues.

The chain has TRBV11-3 and TRBJ2-1; a possible D gene is TRBD2 (5 bases). There are 16 residues in the CDR3. The V gene lost 5 bases and the J gene lost 2 bases, with 16 bases spanning the gap. Germline assignment: CDR1 SGHNT and CDR2 YENEEA. DNA of the CDR3: TGTGCCAGCAGCGGCTGGTATGGGAGAACCTACAATGAGCAGTTCTTC. Protein product: CASSGWYGRTYNEQFF.

There are a few counts of this clone. The gene calls are TRBV7-9 and TRBJ1-5; the D is unclear. There are 14 residues in the CDR3. Between the trimmed V and J ends, which lost 5 bases and 0 bases, there was a span of 8 bases. Germline loops: CDR1 SEHNR, CDR2 FQNEAQ (reference sequence). The CDR3 DNA reads as TGTGCCAGCAGCCCCAGAAGTAGCAATCAGCCCCAGCATTTT. Protein sequence: CASSPRSSNQPQHF.

To note about this clone: This same CDR3 is encoded by further DNA sequences in the sample. The J gene is TRBJ2-5, the V gene TRBV12-3 or TRBV12-4; a weak D match, TRBD1 (6 bases). V gave up 5 bases and J gave up 5 bases, with 6 bases separating them. This CDR3 comprises 11 residues. CDR3 region: CASSRGETQYF. In DNA form, the CDR3 reads TGTGCCAGCAGTAGGGGGGAGACCCAGTACTTC.

The CDR3: CASSRMRGTIQETQYF. The CDR3 bases are TGTGCCAGTAGTCGGATGCGGGGAACGATACAAGAGACCCAGTACTTC. The chain links TRBV19 to TRBJ2-5; D might be TRBD2 (6 bases). Germline V gives CDR1 LNHDA, CDR2 SQIVND (reference sequence). Trimming took off 5 bases at V and 2 bases at J, with 18 bases between the two ends. CDR3 size: 16 residues.

The gene calls are TRBV4-2 and TRBJ2-5, with TRBD2 as a possible D gene (6 bases). Germline V gene sequence: CDR1 LGHNA, CDR2 YNFKEQ. V was cut by 0 bases and J by 6 bases, with 11 bases left in between. CDR3 size: 14 residues. CDR3 protein: CASSQDEGGQTQYF. The CDR3 coding sequence is TGTGCCAGCAGCCAAGATGAGGGAGGCCAGACCCAGTACTTC.

The gene calls are TRBV7-9 and TRBJ2-1; 9 positions agree with TRBD2. Germline-derived CDR1 and CDR2 are SEHNR and FQNEAQ (reference sequence). There are 14 residues in the CDR3. Losses at the gene ends were 5 bases for V and 4 bases for J; bases not matched to a gene: 3. The CDR3 loop reads CASSTSGGYNEQFF. For the CDR3, the DNA is TGTGCCAGCAGCACGAGCGGGGGGTACAATGAGCAGTTCTTC. Based on the CDR3 plus reference TRBV7-9 and TRBJ2-1, the full variable domain is DTGVSQNPRHKITKRGQNVTFRCDPISEHNRLYWYRQTLGQGPEFLTYFQNEAQLEKSRLLSDRFSAERPKGSFSTLEIQRTEQGDSAMYLCASSTSGGYNEQFFGPGTRLTVL.

The genes are TRBV19 and TRBJ2-2, with 10 positions matching TRBD1. CDR1 and CDR2 from the germline V gene are LNHDA and SQIVND (reference sequence). The length of the CDR3 is 15 residues. Trimming cost V 10 bases and J 4 bases; bases outside gene matches: 9. CDR3 coding DNA: TGTGCCACCGTATCGGGACAGGGGAGCACCGGGGAGCTGTTTTTT. Encoded protein: CATVSGQGSTGELFF.

The chain recombines TRBV11-3 with TRBJ2-1, with a possible D match to TRBD2 (5 bases). The germline V gene encodes CDR1 SGHNT and CDR2 YENEEA. Between the trimmed V and J ends, which lost 1 base and 1 base, there was a span of 11 bases. The CDR3 covers 16 residues. The chain's CDR3 is CASSLGRARSYNEQFF. As DNA, the CDR3 is TGTGCCAGCAGCTTAGGGCGGGCTAGGTCCTACAATGAGCAGTTCTTC.

Points on this clone: Other DNA sequences within the sample encode an identical CDR3. This chain joins TRBV3-1 (or the pseudogene TRBV3-2) and TRBJ2-7; D unresolved. The CDR3 consists of 11 residues. The germline V gene encodes CDR1 LGHDT and CDR2 YNNKEL (reference sequence). Trimming took off 3 bases at V and 5 bases at J, with 5 bases between the two ends. Here the CDR3 DNA reads TGTGCCAGCAGCCAGTCTAACGAGCAGTACTTC. This translates into CASSQSNEQYF.

This clone was recorded a few times. V gene TRBV7-9 combines with J gene TRBJ2-3; D perhaps matches TRBD2 (7 bases). CDR3 length: 17 amino acids. Trimming left V 2 bases short and J 4 bases short, with 19 bases between. CDR1 SEHNR and CDR2 FQNEAQ come from the germline V gene (reference sequence). The chain's CDR3 is CASSLRLIEGGPDTQYF. The DNA of the CDR3 is TGTGCCAGCAGCTTAAGGTTGATTGAGGGGGGGCCAGATACGCAGTATTTT.

This clone has only one observation. J is TRBJ2-1 and V is TRBV12-3 or TRBV12-4, with D unresolved. V lost 3 bases and J lost 9, with 12 bases in between. CDR3 size: 13 residues. DNA for the CDR3: TGTGCCAGCAGTTTGGGCGATGGAAGTGAGCAGTTCTTC. It codes for CASSLGDGSEQFF.

A few counts support this clone. The CDR3 is CASSQDGRGEETQYF. The DNA for the CDR3 is TGTGCCAGCAGCCAAGATGGGCGGGGGGAAGAGACCCAGTACTTC. The rearrangement links TRBV4-2 to TRBJ2-5; 8 bases line up with TRBD2. CDR3 length equals 15 residues. The J segment lost 3 bases and the V segment lost 0 bases, leaving 3 bases of the junction unmatched. Germline-derived CDR1 and CDR2 are LGHNA and YNFKEQ.

The genes are TRBV13 and TRBJ1-1, with a possible D match to TRBD1 (6 bases). Trimming stripped 4 bases from V and 4 bases from J, with 10 bases between. The CDR3 sequence is 13 residues long. Germline CDR1 is PRHDT and CDR2 is FYEKMQ (reference sequence). Written as DNA, the CDR3 is TGTGCCAGCAGCTCGACAGGTTTCACTGAAGCTTTCTTT. Its translation is CASSSTGFTEAFF.